This entry lists 28 T cell receptor beta chains sequenced from one sample in a study of siplizumab effects on memory and regulatory T cells. Repertoires were generated with immunoSEQ multiplex PCR, while TCRdb's copy carries only in-frame clones and drops some. The table includes 60,000 or so clones, 90% to 95% detected once. The specimen was CD8+ T cells sorted from blood. The source is a human donor in good health.

The rearrangement uses TRBV15 and TRBJ2-5; D uncertain. The germline CDR1 and CDR2 sequences are LNHNV and YYDKDF (reference sequence). CDR3 length: 14 amino acids. V was clipped by 0 bases and J by 4 bases, with 9 bases between them. CDR3 sequence (DNA): TGTGCCACCAGCAGAGATGTAGGGTTAGAGACCCAGTACTTC. As protein: CATSRDVGLETQYF. Filled out from reference TRBV15 and TRBJ2-5, the complete variable domain reads DAMVIQNPRYQVTQFGKPVTLSCSQTLNHNVMYWYQQKSSQAPKLLFHYYDKDFNNEADTPDNFQSRRPNTSFCFLDIRSPGLGDTAMYLCATSRDVGLETQYFGPGTRLLVL.

The chain links TRBV16 to TRBJ2-3; 12 bases are shared with TRBD1. CDR3 length: 15 residues. Germline V CDR1 and CDR2: KGHSY, FQNENV. Germline trimming cut 5 bases from V and 6 bases from J; bases unmatched to any gene: 6. CDR3 bases: TGTGCCAGCAGCTACCCGGGACAGGGGGCTGATACGCAGTATTTT. Translated: CASSYPGQGADTQYF.

V is TRBV30 and J is TRBJ2-7; 7 bases match TRBD2. After removal of 1 base from V and 3 bases from J, the junction contained 12 bases not matched to a gene. Germline lookup yields CDR1 GTSNPN and CDR2 SVGIG (reference sequence). The CDR3 is made up of 16 amino acids. CDR3 bases: TGTGCCTGGAGTGGAGGCCCCGGCGGGAGAAACTACGAGCAGTACTTC. This gives the protein CAWSGGPGGRNYEQYF.

The chain uses TRBV4-1 and TRBJ2-7, with D possibly being TRBD1 or TRBD2 (6 bases each). From germline, CDR1 is MGHRA and CDR2 YSYEKL. This CDR3 has 14 residues. Trimming cost V 3 bases and J 3 bases, with 12 bases left between them. The CDR3 sequence is CASSQAGGGYEQYF. The CDR3 DNA is TGCGCCAGCAGCCAGGCCGGGGGCGGCTACGAGCAGTACTTC.

This chain connects TRBV6-5 to TRBJ2-7; 9 nucleotides line up with TRBD2. The germline CDR1 and CDR2 sequences are MNHEY and SVGAGI. V shed 6 bases and J 5 bases; nucleotides not matched to a gene: 8. The CDR3 consists of 14 residues. In nucleotides, the CDR3 is TGTGCCAGCAGAACGGGACTAGCTCTGGACGAGCAGTACTTC. Amino acid sequence: CASRTGLALDEQYF.

This sequence joins TRBV2 and TRBJ1-2; D is possibly TRBD1 (6 bases). The CDR3 totals 16 residues. Germline values: CDR1 SNHLY, CDR2 FYNNEI. V lost 4 bases, J lost 4 bases, and 19 bases lay in between. The CDR3 is CASSVGVWQGTYGYTF. CDR3 in DNA: TGTGCCAGCAGTGTGGGCGTTTGGCAGGGGACCTATGGCTACACCTTC.

The CDR3 spells CASSLWDSTYNEQFF. In DNA, the CDR3 is TGTGCCAGCAGCTTGTGGGACAGCACCTACAATGAGCAGTTCTTC. The chain uses TRBV5-5 and TRBJ2-1, with 7 bases fitting TRBD1. V was clipped by 1 base and J by 2 bases; unmatched bases: 3. This CDR3 is 15 amino acids long. Germline V gives CDR1 SGHKS, CDR2 YYEKEE (reference sequence).

The rearrangement links TRBV15 to TRBJ2-7; TRBD1 matches 9 bases. J lost 3 bases, V lost 5 bases, and 11 bases had no gene match. Looked up from germline, CDR1 is LNHNV and CDR2 is YYDKDF (reference sequence). The CDR3 sequence is 16 residues long. CDR3 sequence reads: CATSGFGQGRNYEQYF. The CDR3 nucleotides read TGTGCCACCAGCGGGTTCGGACAGGGGAGGAACTACGAGCAGTACTTC.

This rearrangement joins TRBV28 to TRBJ1-6; a weak D match, TRBD1 (5 bases). Trimming cost V 6 bases and J 10 bases, with 22 bases left between them. The germline V gene encodes CDR1 MDHEN and CDR2 SYDVKM. This CDR3 comprises 16 residues. The CDR3 bases are TGTGCCAGCAGGTCCATACGGGGACTACGACGGTCACCCCTCCACTTT. Translated, it gives CASRSIRGLRRSPLHF.

The V gene is TRBV13, the J gene TRBJ2-1, with TRBD1 matching over 8 bases. V lost 3 bases and J lost 7; bases outside the gene matches: 8. This CDR3 spans 15 amino acids. Germline V gives CDR1 PRHDT, CDR2 FYEKMQ (reference sequence). The CDR3 loop is CASSFGQGALNEQFF. Written as DNA, the CDR3 is TGTGCCAGCAGCTTCGGGCAGGGGGCTCTGAATGAGCAGTTCTTC.

The V call is TRBV4-1, the J call TRBJ2-1, with TRBD2 matching over 9 bases. The germline V gene encodes CDR1 MGHRA and CDR2 YSYEKL. V lost 1 base and J lost 8; bases outside the gene matches: 6. This CDR3 contains 15 residues. CDR3 in amino acids: CASSQVSRGGHEQFF. CDR3 DNA sequence: TGCGCCAGCAGCCAAGTCTCGCGGGGGGGGCATGAGCAGTTCTTC.

This rearrangement joins TRBV5-1 to TRBJ2-3, with TRBD2 matching over 10 bases. CDR3 size: 14 residues. Germline V gene data show CDR1 as SGHRS and CDR2 as YFSETQ. The V segment lost 2 bases and the J segment 7 bases; nucleotides outside the gene matches: 4. The CDR3 protein is CASSFERGGNTQYF. In DNA form, the CDR3 reads TGCGCCAGCAGCTTTGAGCGGGGGGGAAATACGCAGTATTTT.

The chain combines TRBV9 with TRBJ2-4; D tentatively reads TRBD1 or TRBD2 (5 bases each). This CDR3 spans 15 amino acids. Trimming took off 1 base at V and 0 bases at J, with 8 bases between the two ends. Germline values: CDR1 SGDLS, CDR2 YYNGEE. The CDR3 DNA follows: TGTGCCAGCAGCGTATCGGGGCTAGCCAAAAACATTCAGTACTTC. Translated, it gives CASSVSGLAKNIQYF.

The chain recombines TRBV27 with TRBJ1-2, with TRBD1 matching 7 bases. The junction had 6 bases not matched to a gene; V was cut back by 2 bases and J by 0 bases. The germline V gene encodes CDR1 MNHEY and CDR2 SMNVEV (reference sequence). This CDR3 contains 16 residues. CDR3 DNA: TGTGCCAGCAGTTTAGGTGGGACAGCCTCTAACTATGGCTACACCTTC. Amino acid sequence: CASSLGGTASNYGYTF.

The V and J genes are TRBV9 and TRBJ1-5; possibly TRBD1 for D (5 bases). V was trimmed by 3 bases and J by 2 bases, leaving 12 bases between them. CDR1 and CDR2 from the germline V gene are SGDLS and YYNGEE. The CDR3 has 15 residues. The DNA for the CDR3 is TGTGCCAGCAGCGCCGATTGGGGGGGCAATCAGCCCCAGCATTTT. Protein product: CASSADWGGNQPQHF.

V gene TRBV2 combines with J gene TRBJ2-7; 11 nucleotides line up with TRBD2. Germline V lookup: CDR1 SNHLY, CDR2 FYNNEI. Unmatched junction bases numbered 10, after V lost 0 bases and J lost 6 bases. The CDR3 length is 17 residues. CDR3 sequence: CASSEAENVAGGFEQYF. CDR3 nucleotide sequence: TGTGCCAGCAGTGAAGCGGAAAACGTAGCGGGAGGGTTCGAGCAGTACTTC.

V is TRBV13 and J is TRBJ2-4; D possibly uses TRBD1 or TRBD2 (5 bases each). Germline loops: CDR1 PRHDT, CDR2 FYEKMQ (reference sequence). V was cut by 8 bases and J by 4 bases, with 15 bases left in between. CDR3 length equals 14 residues. CDR3 protein: CASQARDGKNIQYF. In DNA form, the CDR3 reads TGTGCCAGCCAAGCCCGGGACGGAAAAAACATTCAGTACTTC.

This chain joins TRBV7-9 and TRBJ2-1; TRBD2 agrees at 8 bases. The CDR3 extends over 14 amino acids. Germline V lookup: CDR1 SEHNR, CDR2 FQNEAQ (reference sequence). J was trimmed by 4 bases and V by 7 bases; bases with no gene match: 6. The CDR3: CASTGTGGYNEQFF. The CDR3 bases are TGTGCCAGCACCGGAACGGGAGGGTACAATGAGCAGTTCTTC.

V gene TRBV6-5 combines with J gene TRBJ2-7; 8 bases map to TRBD2. Germline trimming cut 0 bases from V and 6 bases from J; bases unmatched to any gene: 10. The CDR3 is 16 residues long. CDR1 and CDR2 (germline): MNHEY, SVGAGI. CDR3 in amino acids: CASSYSMGREVREQYF. The DNA of the CDR3 is TGTGCCAGCAGTTACTCGATGGGGCGGGAGGTCCGCGAGCAGTACTTC.

This clone came up once. V is TRBV28 and J is TRBJ1-5; unclear D gene. V dropped 1 base and J dropped 0 bases, with 4 bases sitting between them. In germline, CDR1 is MDHEN, CDR2 SYDVKM. The CDR3 totals 14 residues. CDR3 in DNA: TGTGCCAGCAGTTTATACGATAGCAATCAGCCCCAGCATTTT. Its translation is CASSLYDSNQPQHF.

The J gene is TRBJ2-6, the V gene TRBV25-1; maybe TRBD1 (5 bases). The CDR3 sequence is 16 residues long. In germline, CDR1 is MGHDK, CDR2 SYGVNS. Trimming cost V 4 bases and J 0 bases, with 10 bases left between them. CDR3 in amino acids: CASSARQRSGANVLTF. In DNA form, the CDR3 reads TGTGCCAGCAGTGCACGACAGCGCTCTGGGGCCAACGTCCTGACTTTC. The complete variable domain, with remaining parts taken from reference TRBV25-1 and TRBJ2-6, reads EADIYQTPRYLVIGTGKKITLECSQTMGHDKMYWYQQDPGMELHLIHYSYGVNSTEKGDLSSESTVSRIRTEHFPLTLESARPSHTSQYLCASSARQRSGANVLTFGAGSRLTVL.

The chain joins TRBV7-9 to TRBJ2-1; D gene ambiguous. The CDR3 runs 12 residues. Trimming removed 7 bases from V and 9 bases from J, with 13 bases in between. From germline, CDR1 is SEHNR and CDR2 FQNEAQ (reference sequence). In DNA form, the CDR3 reads TGTGCCAGCACTGACATCCGCGGTGAGCAGTTCTTC. Its translation: CASTDIRGEQFF.

The chain combines TRBV14 with TRBJ1-2; D not resolved. Trimming took 1 base from V and 5 from J, leaving 23 bases between them. The germline gives CDR1 SGHDN, CDR2 FVKESK. This CDR3 has 18 amino acids. For the CDR3, the DNA is TGTGCCAGCAGCCAAGGGGGAAGTGACGCGTCGACACATTATGGCTACACCTTC. Translated: CASSQGGSDASTHYGYTF.

J is TRBJ2-5 and V is TRBV30; D is possibly TRBD2 (7 bases). The V gene lost 4 bases and the J gene lost 5 bases, with 23 bases spanning the gap. Germline V gene data show CDR1 as GTSNPN and CDR2 as SVGIG (reference sequence). The CDR3 extends over 16 amino acids. The CDR3 DNA sequence: TGTGCCTGGACCCTAGGGGGGGGGCCAGGTCTGGAGACCCAGTACTTC. Translated: CAWTLGGGPGLETQYF.

V and J are TRBV6-5 and TRBJ2-1; 11 bases align to TRBD2. Losses at the gene ends were 7 bases for V and 3 bases for J; bases not matched to a gene: 5. This CDR3 contains 15 residues. CDR1 and CDR2 (germline): MNHEY, SVGAGI. The CDR3 DNA sequence: TGTGCCAGCACTGGGACTAGCGGAAACTACAATGAGCAGTTCTTC. Its protein product is CASTGTSGNYNEQFF.

The rearrangement links TRBV9 to TRBJ1-1; no definite D call. Looked up from germline, CDR1 is SGDLS and CDR2 is YYNGEE. The CDR3 totals 14 residues. Trimming pared 2 bases from V and 4 bases from J, leaving 12 bases between. As DNA, the CDR3 is TGTGCCAGCAGCGTTAGCGGTTGGGGCACTGAAGCTTTCTTT. This translates into CASSVSGWGTEAFF.

J is TRBJ1-1 and V is TRBV5-4, with unresolved D. Germline loops: CDR1 SGHNT, CDR2 YYREEE (reference sequence). V was cut by 3 bases and J by 7 bases, with 10 bases left in between. CDR3 size: 12 residues. DNA of the CDR3: TGTGCCAGCAGCTCGGAGCTGGGTGAAGCTTTCTTT. This sequence encodes CASSSELGEAFF.

V and J are TRBV7-9 and TRBJ2-5, with 11 bases aligning to TRBD2. Trimming took 2 bases from V and 4 from J; bases not matched to a gene: 3. From germline, CDR1 is SEHNR and CDR2 FQNEAQ (reference sequence). The length of the CDR3 is 15 residues. The CDR3 DNA reads as TGTGCCAGCAGCTTACTAGCGGGAGGATTAGAGACCCAGTACTTC. It encodes CASSLLAGGLETQYF.